This T cell receptor (beta chain) was profiled in a study of radiotherapy plus CTLA-4 blockade in lung cancer. Study as a whole: The study recorded objective responses in roughly a sixth of patients and disease control in 31%.

About this clone itself: Its matching antigen is unknown.

The CDR3 extends over 13 amino acids. Per germline, CDR1 MDHEN and CDR2 SYDVKM. J lost 8 bases, V lost 3 bases, and 6 bases had no gene match. Study observations and caveats: After treatment with radiotherapy plus ipilimumab, TCR clones that came from the tumor expanded in blood. Together with interferon-beta, which increased in serum after radiation, early dynamic changes in blood T cell clones were reportedly the best predictors of response.

Clones were read by immunoSEQ multiplex PCR, and TCRdb kept only the in-frame ones, dropping some. This table has about 73,000 clones, about nine tenths appearing once. Each patient with chemo-refractory metastatic non-small-cell lung cancer was treated with focal radiation plus CTLA-4 blockade using ipilimumab. V is TRBV28 and J is TRBJ1-1; 7 bases align to TRBD1. The clonotype was recovered from a human donor with non-small cell lung cancer that progressed on radiotherapy plus ipilimumab. Sequencing used peripheral blood, obtained from a patient treated with radiotherapy plus ipilimumab. CDR3 DNA sequence: TGTGCCAGCAGTTTGAGACAGGGTTTAGAAGCTTTCTTT. As protein: CASSLRQGLEAFF. Full variable domain (remainder filled in from reference TRBV28 and TRBJ1-1): DVKVTQSSRYLVKRTGEKVFLECVQDMDHENMFWYRQDPGLGLRLIYFSYDVKMKEKGDIPEGYSVSREKKERFSLILESASTNQTSMYLCASSLRQGLEAFFGQGTRLTVV.